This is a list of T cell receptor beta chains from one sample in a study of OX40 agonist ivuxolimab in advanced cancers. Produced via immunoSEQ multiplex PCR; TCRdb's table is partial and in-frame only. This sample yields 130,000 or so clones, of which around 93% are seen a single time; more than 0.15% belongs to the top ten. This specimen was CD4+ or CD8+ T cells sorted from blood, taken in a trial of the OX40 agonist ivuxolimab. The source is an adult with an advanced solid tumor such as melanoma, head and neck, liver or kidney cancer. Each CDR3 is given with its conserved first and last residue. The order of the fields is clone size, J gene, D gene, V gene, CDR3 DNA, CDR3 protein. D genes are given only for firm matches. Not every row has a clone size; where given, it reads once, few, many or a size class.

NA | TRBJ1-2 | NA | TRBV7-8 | TGTGCCAGCAGCTTAGTGCCCCAGGGTTACGGCTACACCTTC | CASSLVPQGYGYTF
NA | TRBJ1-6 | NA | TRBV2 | TGTGCCAGCAGTAGGACAGTCGGGACCGGGTCACCCCTCCACTTT | CASSRTVGTGSPLHF
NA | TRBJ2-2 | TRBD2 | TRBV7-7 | TGTGCCAGCAGCAACCAAGGACTAGCGAACGGGGAGCTGTTTTTT | CASSNQGLANGELFF
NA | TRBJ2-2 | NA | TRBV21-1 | TGTGCCAGCAGCTGGGAGGGAGCGGGAGGCAACACCGGGGAGCTGTTTTTT | CASSWEGAGGNTGELFF
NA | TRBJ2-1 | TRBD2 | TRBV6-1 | TGTGCCAGCAGTTTCGGACTAGCGGGTGACAATGAGCAGTTCTTC | CASSFGLAGDNEQFF
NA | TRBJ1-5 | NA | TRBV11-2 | TGTGCCAGCAGCTTAGAGAGCAATCAGCCCCAGCATTTT | CASSLESNQPQHF
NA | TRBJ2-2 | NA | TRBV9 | TGTGCCAGCAATACCGCGAACACCGGGGAGCTGTTTTTT | CASNTANTGELFF
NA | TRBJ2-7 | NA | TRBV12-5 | TGTGCTAGTGGTTTGGGAGGGGGTTCCTACGAGCAGTACTTC | CASGLGGGSYEQYF
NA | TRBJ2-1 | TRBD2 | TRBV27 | TGTGCCAGCAGTTCTCTAGCGGCAACCGCTGTGCAGTTCTTC | CASSSLAATAVQFF
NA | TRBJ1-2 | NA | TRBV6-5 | TGTGCCAGCACTCATCTCACAGACAACTATGGCTACACCTTC | CASTHLTDNYGYTF
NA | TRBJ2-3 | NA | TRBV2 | TGTGCCAGCAGTGTTACACCAGATACGCAGTATTTT | CASSVTPDTQYF
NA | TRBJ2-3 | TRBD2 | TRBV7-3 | TGTGCCAGCAGCTTACAAGGGACTAGCGGGAGTGGTACAGATACGCAGTATTTT | CASSLQGTSGSGTDTQYF
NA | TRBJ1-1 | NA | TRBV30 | TGTGCCTGGGGGGGGGCTAGCACTGAAGCTTTCTTT | CAWGGASTEAFF
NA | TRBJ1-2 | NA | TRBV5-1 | TGCGCCAGCAGCTTGGACTTCAGGGGCGATGGCTACACCTTC | CASSLDFRGDGYTF
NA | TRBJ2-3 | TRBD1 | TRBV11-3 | TGTGCCAGCAGCCCGGGGACAGGGTATGGGTTGGGCACAGATACGCAGTATTTT | CASSPGTGYGLGTDTQYF
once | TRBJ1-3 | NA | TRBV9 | TGTGCCAGCAGCCCAAGCCCGGACCTCCGCTCTGGAAACACCATATATTTT | CASSPSPDLRSGNTIYF
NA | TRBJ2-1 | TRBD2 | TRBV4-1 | TGCGCCAGCAGCCGCTGGACTAGCGGTCTCCTCTACAATGAGCAGTTCTTC | CASSRWTSGLLYNEQFF
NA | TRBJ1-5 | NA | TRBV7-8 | TGTGCCAGCAGCCCTCTTTATAGCAATCAGCCCCAGCATTTT | CASSPLYSNQPQHF
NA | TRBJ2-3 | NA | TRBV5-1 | TGCGCCAGCAGCTTTGGGCCCGGGACAGATACGCAGTATTTT | CASSFGPGTDTQYF
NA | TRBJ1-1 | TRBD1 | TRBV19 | TGTGCCAGTAGTATTGGGACAGCGAACACTGAAGCTTTCTTT | CASSIGTANTEAFF
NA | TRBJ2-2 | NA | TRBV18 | TGTGCCAGCTCAGTGCGGGTTGCGGCCGGGGAGCTGTTTTTT | CASSVRVAAGELFF
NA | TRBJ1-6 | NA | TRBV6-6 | TGTGCCGCCGCACGGGGTATTAATTCACCCCTCCACTTT | CAAARGINSPLHF
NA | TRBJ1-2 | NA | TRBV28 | TGTGCCAGCAGAATCGGGACTCAGCCCCATGGCTACACCTTC | CASRIGTQPHGYTF
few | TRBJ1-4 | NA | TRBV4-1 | TGCGCCAGCAGCCAAGTAGTGGCGGTGGGTGAAAAACTGTTTTTT | CASSQVVAVGEKLFF
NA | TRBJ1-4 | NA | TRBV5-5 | TGTGCCAGCAGCTCGGTTCGGGAGGGTGAAAAACTGTTTTTT | CASSSVREGEKLFF
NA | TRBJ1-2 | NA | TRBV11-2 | TGTGCCAGCAGCTTACAGGGTGGCTATGGCTACACCTTC | CASSLQGGYGYTF
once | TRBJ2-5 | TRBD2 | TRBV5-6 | TGTGCCAGCAGCTTAAAGGGACTAGCGGGAGTTCGAGAGACCCAGTACTTC | CASSLKGLAGVRETQYF
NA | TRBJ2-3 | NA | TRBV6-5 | TGTGCCAGCAGGCCTCTTGGGGGCAGCACAGATACGCAGTATTTT | CASRPLGGSTDTQYF
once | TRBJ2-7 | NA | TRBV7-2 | TGTGCCAGCAGCACCTTAGACGAGCAGTACTTC | CASSTLDEQYF
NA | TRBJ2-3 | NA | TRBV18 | TGTGCCAGCTCACGGTGGGGGGGCAGCACAGATACGCAGTATTTT | CASSRWGGSTDTQYF
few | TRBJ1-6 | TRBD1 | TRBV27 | TGTGCCAGCAGGCCAGGGGGAGGCAATTCACCCCTCCACTTT | CASRPGGGNSPLHF
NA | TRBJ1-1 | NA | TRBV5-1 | TGCGCCAGCAGCACGACAGAGAACACTGAAGCTTTCTTT | CASSTTENTEAFF
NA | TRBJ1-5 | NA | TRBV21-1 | TGTGCCAGCAGGACCTCTCTTCGGGGCAATCAGCCCCAGCATTTT | CASRTSLRGNQPQHF
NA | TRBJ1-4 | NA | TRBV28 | TGTGCCAGCAACATAAGGAGAGGCGGGGGGAAACTGTTTTTT | CASNIRRGGGKLFF
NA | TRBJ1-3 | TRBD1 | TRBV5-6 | TGTGCCACCAGCCAGAGGGGGCGCAGGTCTGGAAACACCATATATTTT | CATSQRGRRSGNTIYF
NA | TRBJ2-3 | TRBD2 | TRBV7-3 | TGTGCCAGCAGCTTAACTAGCGGGGGGCCAGTTGGTCGGGTAGATACGCAGTATTTT | CASSLTSGGPVGRVDTQYF
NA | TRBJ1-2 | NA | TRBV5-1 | TGCGCCAGCAGTCCAGGGACTACCACACCCTACACCTTC | CASSPGTTTPYTF
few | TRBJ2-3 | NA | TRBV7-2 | TGTGCCAGCAGCCGACTCCGGGGTGATACGCAGTATTTT | CASSRLRGDTQYF
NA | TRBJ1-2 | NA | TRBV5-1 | TGCGCCAGCAGCTTGGAGGGGACACAACGCTATGGCTACACCTTC | CASSLEGTQRYGYTF
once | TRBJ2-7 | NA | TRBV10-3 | TGTACTACGAGGGCCGTGGGCCGCTACGAGCAGTACTTC | CTTRAVGRYEQYF
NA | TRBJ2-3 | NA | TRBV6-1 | TGTGCCAGCAAACGCGGGGATACGCAGTATTTT | CASKRGDTQYF
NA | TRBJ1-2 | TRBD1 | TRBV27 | TGTGCCTCTTCATACTCCAGGGGGCCCTCTAACTATGGCTACACCTTC | CASSYSRGPSNYGYTF
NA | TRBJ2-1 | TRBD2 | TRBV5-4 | TGTGCCAGCAGCTTGGGGTTCGGGACTAGCGGGAGTTCCACCTACAATGAGCAGTTCTTC | CASSLGFGTSGSSTYNEQFF
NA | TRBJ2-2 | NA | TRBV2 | TGTGCCAGTGAGACGGCCCGTGCCACCGGGGAGCTGTTTTTT | CASETARATGELFF
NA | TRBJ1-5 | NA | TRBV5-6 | TGTGCCAGCAGCATGAACGGTCAGGCGGTTAGCAATCAGCCCCAGCATTTT | CASSMNGQAVSNQPQHF
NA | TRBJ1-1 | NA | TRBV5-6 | TGTGCCAGCAGCTTGGTTCTGGCGAACACTGAAGCTTTCTTT | CASSLVLANTEAFF
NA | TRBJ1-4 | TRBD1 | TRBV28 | TGTGCCAGCAGCCCGGACAGGGGAGGTGAAAAACTGTTTTTT | CASSPDRGGEKLFF
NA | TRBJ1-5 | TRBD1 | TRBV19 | TGTGCCAGTAGGGACCAAACAGGGGGCTGGAATCAGCCCCAGCATTTT | CASRDQTGGWNQPQHF
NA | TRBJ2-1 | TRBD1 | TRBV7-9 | TGTGCCAGCGCCCCGACAGGGAACAATGAGCAGTTCTTC | CASAPTGNNEQFF
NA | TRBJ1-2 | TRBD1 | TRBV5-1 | TGCGCCAGCAGCCCAACAGGGGTCGGTAACTATGGCTACACCTTC | CASSPTGVGNYGYTF
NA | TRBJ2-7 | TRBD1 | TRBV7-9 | TGTGCCAGCAGCTTAGCGACAGGGTGGCACGAGCAGTACTTC | CASSLATGWHEQYF
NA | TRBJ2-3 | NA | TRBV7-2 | TGTGCCAGCAGCTTAACTGATACGCAGTATTTT | CASSLTDTQYF
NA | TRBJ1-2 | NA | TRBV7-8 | TGTGCCAGCAGCTTTAGGGGTGGCACGAACTATGGCTACACCTTC | CASSFRGGTNYGYTF
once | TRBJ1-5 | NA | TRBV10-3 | TGTGCCATCAGTGAGTCCTGGGATTCGGGGCAGCCCCAGCATTTT | CAISESWDSGQPQHF
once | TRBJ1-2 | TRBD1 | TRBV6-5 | TGTGCCAGCAGTTCAGCTACCACAGGGGGCGCCTATGGCTACACCTTC | CASSSATTGGAYGYTF
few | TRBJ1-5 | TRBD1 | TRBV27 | TGTGCCAGCAGTTTCGGACAGGGGCATCAGCCCCAGCATTTT | CASSFGQGHQPQHF